This T cell receptor (beta chain) was captured in a study of beta chain features in type 1 diabetes. Study-wide background: Some 99 million sorted cells were examined across all samples.

V was trimmed by 4 bases and J by 0 bases, leaving 4 bases between them. Germline values: CDR1 SGHNT, CDR2 YYREEE (reference sequence). The CDR3 runs to 12 residues. Reverse transcription of all isolated RNA meant that expressed TCRB transcripts were sequenced. Sequencing used immunoSEQ multiplex PCR; TCRdb keeps in-frame clones, though not all of them. The table lists 500,000 to 800,000 clones, over 10% of them singletons. Sorting based on CD45RO/CCR7/CD25/CD127/CD95/CD27 separated CD4+ naive, central memory, regulatory and stem cell-like memory cells. Findings of the study overall: Cells with high TCR expression could be over-represented by cDNA sequencing. TCRB CDR3s from Type 1 diabetes patients were moderately but significantly shorter in all four CD4+ subsets.

This clone appeared a few times. What it binds is not known. The sequenced sample consisted of naive CD4+ T cells from blood. The genes are TRBV5-4 and TRBJ2-5, with D unclear. The clonotype comes from a man aged 25 to 40 with type 1 diabetes. CDR3: CASSRDQETQYF. DNA of the CDR3: TGTGCCAGCAGCAGGGACCAAGAGACCCAGTACTTC.